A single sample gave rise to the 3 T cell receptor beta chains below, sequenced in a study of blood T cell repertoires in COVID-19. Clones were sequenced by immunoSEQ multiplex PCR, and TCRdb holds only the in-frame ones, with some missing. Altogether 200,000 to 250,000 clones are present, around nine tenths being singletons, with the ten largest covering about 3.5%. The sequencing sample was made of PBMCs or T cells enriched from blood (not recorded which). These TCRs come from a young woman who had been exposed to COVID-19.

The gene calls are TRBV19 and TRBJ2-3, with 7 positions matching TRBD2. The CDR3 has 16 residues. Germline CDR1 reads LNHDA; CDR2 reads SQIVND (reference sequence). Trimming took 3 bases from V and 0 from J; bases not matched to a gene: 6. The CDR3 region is CASSMLGGGSTDTQYF. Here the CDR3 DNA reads TGTGCCAGTAGTATGTTAGGCGGGGGAAGCACAGATACGCAGTATTTT.

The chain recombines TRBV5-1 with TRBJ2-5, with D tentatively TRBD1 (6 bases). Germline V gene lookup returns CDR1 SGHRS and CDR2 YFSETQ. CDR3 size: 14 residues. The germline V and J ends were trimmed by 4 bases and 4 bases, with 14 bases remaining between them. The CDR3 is CASSPGVGGETQYF. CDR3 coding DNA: TGCGCCAGCAGCCCAGGAGTAGGGGGAGAGACCCAGTACTTC.

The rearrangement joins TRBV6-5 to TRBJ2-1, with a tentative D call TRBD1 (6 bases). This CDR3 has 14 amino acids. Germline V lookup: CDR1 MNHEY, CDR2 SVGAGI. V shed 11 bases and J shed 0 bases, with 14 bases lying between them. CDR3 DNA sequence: TGTGCCGCCTCCAGGGGAAGCTCCTACAATGAGCAGTTCTTC. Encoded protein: CAASRGSSYNEQFF.